This T cell receptor (beta chain) was retrieved from a study of sequential checkpoint blockade in melanoma. Study-wide context: Patients were randomized 1:1 to nivolumab-then-ipilimumab or ipilimumab-then-nivolumab first-line. Maintenance nivolumab came after either treatment sequence.

Sequencing was performed with immunoSEQ multiplex PCR; in TCRdb, only in-frame clones are kept and a portion is missing. Here the sample spans some 5,700 clones, 48% being singletons. Germline lookup yields CDR1 MNHEY and CDR2 SVGAGI. The CDR3 is made up of 15 amino acids. Trimming left V 2 bases short and J 0 bases short, with 11 bases between. Treatment in this sample: randomized to nivolumab then ipilimumab (arm A) or the reverse (arm B). Live CD3+CD8+ CD19− CD56− cells were sorted from PBMCs. This clone came up a few times. The chain couples TRBV6-5 to TRBJ2-7; tentatively, D is TRBD2 (5 bases). The sequencing here drew on CD8+ T cells sorted from blood (inferred from file names), taken from a patient given nivolumab and ipilimumab in sequence. The sequence came from a human patient with melanoma. Some clones in this sample may be carry-over from other donors' samples. The CDR3 sequence: CASSYGSDGSYEQYF. CDR3 bases: TGTGCCAGCAGTTACGGGAGTGACGGCTCCTACGAGCAGTACTTC.